The present T cell receptor beta chain was sequenced within a study of response to subunit inactivated influenza vaccine. This clonotype was counted many times. Its antigen is unidentified. Findings and limits, study-wide: The authors proposed limited new T cell recruitment per seasonal influenza vaccination.

TCRdb reprocessed the RT-PCR reads with MiXCR, giving one entry per CDR3 protein. Here the sample spans 500,000 to 550,000 distinct CDR3 sequences, approximately 7.6% being singletons. With V trimmed by 7 bases and J by 5 bases, 5 bases remained unmatched. CDR1 is SQVTM and CDR2 is ANQGSEA in the germline V gene. The CDR3 contains 12 residues. This clonotype was obtained from a man in his fifties or sixties who received an inactivated influenza vaccine. V usage is TRBV29-1 and J usage is TRBJ2-5, with 9 bases fitting TRBD1. The sequencing used PBMCs from blood, collected 23 to 25 months after vaccination. The chain's CDR3 is CSGTDRGETQYF. In DNA, the CDR3 is TGCAGCGGAACGGACAGGGGTGAGACCCAGTACTTC.